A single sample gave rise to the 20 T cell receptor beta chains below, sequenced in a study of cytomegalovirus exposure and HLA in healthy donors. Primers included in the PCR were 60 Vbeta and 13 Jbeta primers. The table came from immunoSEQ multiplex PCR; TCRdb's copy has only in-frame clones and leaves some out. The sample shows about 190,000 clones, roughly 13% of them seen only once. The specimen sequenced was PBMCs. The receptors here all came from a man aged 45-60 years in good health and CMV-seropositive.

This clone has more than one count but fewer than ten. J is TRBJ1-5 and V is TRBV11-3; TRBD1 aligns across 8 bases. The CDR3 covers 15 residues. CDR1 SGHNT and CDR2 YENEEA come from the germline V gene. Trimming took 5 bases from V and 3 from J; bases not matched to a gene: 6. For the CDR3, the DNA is TGTGCCAGCAGCCTCAGGGGGCTAATCAATCAGCCCCAGCATTTT. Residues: CASSLRGLINQPQHF.

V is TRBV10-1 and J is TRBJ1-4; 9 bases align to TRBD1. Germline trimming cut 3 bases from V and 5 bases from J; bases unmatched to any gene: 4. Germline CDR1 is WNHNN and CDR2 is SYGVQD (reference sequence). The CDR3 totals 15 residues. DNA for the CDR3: TGCGCCAGCAGTGATCCCGGGACAGGGAATGAAAAACTGTTTTTT. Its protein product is CASSDPGTGNEKLFF.

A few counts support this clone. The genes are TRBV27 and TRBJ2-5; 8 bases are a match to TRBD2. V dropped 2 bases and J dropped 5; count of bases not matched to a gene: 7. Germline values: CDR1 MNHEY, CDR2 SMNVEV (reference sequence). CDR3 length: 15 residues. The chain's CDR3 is CASSLLRGGLETQYF. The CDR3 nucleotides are TGTGCCAGCAGTTTACTCCGGGGGGGTTTGGAGACCCAGTACTTC.

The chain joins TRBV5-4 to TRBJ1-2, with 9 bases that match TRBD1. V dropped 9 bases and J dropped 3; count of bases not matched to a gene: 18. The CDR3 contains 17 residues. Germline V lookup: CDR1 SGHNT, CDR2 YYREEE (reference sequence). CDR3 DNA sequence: TGTGCCATAGGGTATCCGAGACAGGGGGGCGCCGACTATGGCTACACCTTC. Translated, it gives CAIGYPRQGGADYGYTF. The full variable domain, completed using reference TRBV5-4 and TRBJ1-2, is ETGVTQSPTHLIKTRGQQVTLRCSSQSGHNTVSWYQQALGQGPQFIFQYYREEENGRGNFPPRFSGLQFPNYSSELNVNALELDDSALYLCAIGYPRQGGADYGYTFGSGTRLTVV.

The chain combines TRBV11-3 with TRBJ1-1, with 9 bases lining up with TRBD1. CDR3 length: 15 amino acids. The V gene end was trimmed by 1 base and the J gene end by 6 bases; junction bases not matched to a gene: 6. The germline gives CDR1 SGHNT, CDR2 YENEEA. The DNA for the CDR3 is TGTGCCAGCAGCTTAGGTGGACAGGGGACCGCTGAAGCTTTCTTT. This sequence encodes CASSLGGQGTAEAFF.

The CDR3 reads CAISGFPGQGVYGYTF. Here the CDR3 DNA reads TGTGCCATCAGTGGTTTCCCGGGACAGGGTGTCTATGGCTACACCTTC. The chain carries TRBV10-3 and TRBJ1-2, with 9 bases lining up with TRBD1. The CDR3 extends over 16 amino acids. In germline, CDR1 is ENHRY, CDR2 SYGVKD. After removal of 4 bases from V and 4 bases from J, the junction contained 10 bases not matched to a gene.

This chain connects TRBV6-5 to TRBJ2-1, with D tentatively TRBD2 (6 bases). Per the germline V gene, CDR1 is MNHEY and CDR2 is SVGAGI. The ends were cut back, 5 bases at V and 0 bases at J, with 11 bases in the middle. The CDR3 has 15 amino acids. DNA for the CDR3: TGTGCCAGCAGTCGAAGCGGGCGCTCCTACAATGAGCAGTTCTTC. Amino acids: CASSRSGRSYNEQFF.

The CDR3: CASSLVSGGAGEQYF. The CDR3 coding sequence is TGTGCCAGCAGTTTAGTCAGCGGGGGGGCGGGCGAGCAGTACTTC. This chain joins TRBV27 and TRBJ2-7; the match to TRBD2 covers 10 bases. The germline V gene has CDR1 MNHEY and CDR2 SMNVEV (reference sequence). V dropped 2 bases and J dropped 6; count of bases not matched to a gene: 7. This CDR3 is built from 15 residues.

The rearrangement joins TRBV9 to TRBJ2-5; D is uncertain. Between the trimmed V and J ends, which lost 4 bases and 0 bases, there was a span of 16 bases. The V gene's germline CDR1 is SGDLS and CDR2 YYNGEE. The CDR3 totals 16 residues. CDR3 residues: CASSPRGSDDQETQYF. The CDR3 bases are TGTGCCAGCAGCCCCCGAGGCAGCGACGACCAAGAGACCCAGTACTTC.

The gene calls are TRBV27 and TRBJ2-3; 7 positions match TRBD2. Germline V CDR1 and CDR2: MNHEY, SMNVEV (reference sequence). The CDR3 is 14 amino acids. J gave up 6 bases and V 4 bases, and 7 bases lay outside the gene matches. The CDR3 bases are TGTGCCAGCAGTTGGGGGGGTCCCACGGATACGCAGTATTTT. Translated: CASSWGGPTDTQYF.

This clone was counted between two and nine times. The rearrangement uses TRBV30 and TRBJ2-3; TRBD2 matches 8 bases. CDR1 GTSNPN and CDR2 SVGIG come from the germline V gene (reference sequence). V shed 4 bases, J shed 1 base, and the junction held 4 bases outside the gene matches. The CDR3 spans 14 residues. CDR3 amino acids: CAWMKAGGTDTQYF. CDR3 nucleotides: TGTGCCTGGATGAAAGCGGGGGGCACAGATACGCAGTATTTT.

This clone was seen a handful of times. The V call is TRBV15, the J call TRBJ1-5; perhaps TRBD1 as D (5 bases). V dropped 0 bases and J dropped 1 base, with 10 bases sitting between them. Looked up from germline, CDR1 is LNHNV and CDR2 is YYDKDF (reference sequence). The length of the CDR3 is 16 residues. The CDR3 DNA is TGTGCCACCAGCAGAGACGCAGGGTCGAGCAATCAGCCCCAGCATTTT. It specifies CATSRDAGSSNQPQHF.

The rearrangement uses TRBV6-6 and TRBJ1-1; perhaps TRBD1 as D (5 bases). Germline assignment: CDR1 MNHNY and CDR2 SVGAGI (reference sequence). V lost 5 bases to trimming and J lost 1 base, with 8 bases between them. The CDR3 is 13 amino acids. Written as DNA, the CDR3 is TGTGCCAGCAGTCAGGGTAGGAACACTGAAGCTTTCTTT. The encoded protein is CASSQGRNTEAFF.

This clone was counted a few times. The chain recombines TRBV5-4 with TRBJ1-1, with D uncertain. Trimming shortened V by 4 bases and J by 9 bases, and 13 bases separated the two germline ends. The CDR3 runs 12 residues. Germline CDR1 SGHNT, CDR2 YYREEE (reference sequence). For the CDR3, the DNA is TGTGCCAGCAGCCTTGGGAGTTTGCAAGCTTTCTTT. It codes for CASSLGSLQAFF. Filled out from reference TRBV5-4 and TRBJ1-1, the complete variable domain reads ETGVTQSPTHLIKTRGQQVTLRCSSQSGHNTVSWYQQALGQGPQFIFQYYREEENGRGNFPPRFSGLQFPNYSSELNVNALELDDSALYLCASSLGSLQAFFGQGTRLTVV.

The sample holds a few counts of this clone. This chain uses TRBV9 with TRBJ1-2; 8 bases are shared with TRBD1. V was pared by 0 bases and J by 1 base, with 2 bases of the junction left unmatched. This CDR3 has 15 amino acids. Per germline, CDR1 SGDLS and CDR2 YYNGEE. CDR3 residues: CASSVEDRDNYGYTF. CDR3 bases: TGTGCCAGCAGCGTAGAGGACAGGGATAACTATGGCTACACCTTC.

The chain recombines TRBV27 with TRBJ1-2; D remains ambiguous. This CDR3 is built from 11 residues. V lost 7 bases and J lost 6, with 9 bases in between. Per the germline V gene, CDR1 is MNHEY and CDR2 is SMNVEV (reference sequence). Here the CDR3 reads CASMGGDGYTF. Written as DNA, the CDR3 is TGTGCCAGCATGGGCGGGGATGGCTACACCTTC.

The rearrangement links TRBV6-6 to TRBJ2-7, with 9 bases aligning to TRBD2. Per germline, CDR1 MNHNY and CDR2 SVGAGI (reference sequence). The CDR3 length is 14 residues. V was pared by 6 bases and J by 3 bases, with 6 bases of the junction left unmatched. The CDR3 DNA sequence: TGTGCCAGCAGCCGGTCTAGCGGGGTCTACGAGCAGTACTTC. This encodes CASSRSSGVYEQYF.

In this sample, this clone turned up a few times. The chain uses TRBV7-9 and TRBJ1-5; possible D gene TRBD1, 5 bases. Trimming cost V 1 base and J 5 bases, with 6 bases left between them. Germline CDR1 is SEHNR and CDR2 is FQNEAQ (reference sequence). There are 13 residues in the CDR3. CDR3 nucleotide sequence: TGTGCCAGCAGCTTAGGGGGGGATCAGCCCCAGCATTTT. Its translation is CASSLGGDQPQHF.

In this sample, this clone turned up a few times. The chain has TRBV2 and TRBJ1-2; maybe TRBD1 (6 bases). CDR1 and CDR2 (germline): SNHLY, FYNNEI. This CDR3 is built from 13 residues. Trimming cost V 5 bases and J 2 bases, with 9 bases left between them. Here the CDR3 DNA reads TGTGCCAGCAGTTATCAGGGGAACTATGGCTACACCTTC. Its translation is CASSYQGNYGYTF.

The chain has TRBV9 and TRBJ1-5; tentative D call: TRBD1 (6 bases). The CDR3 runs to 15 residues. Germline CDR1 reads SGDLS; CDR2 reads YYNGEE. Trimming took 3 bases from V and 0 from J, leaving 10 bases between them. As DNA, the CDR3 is TGTGCCAGCAGCGCGACAGGTCATAGCAATCAGCCCCAGCATTTT. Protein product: CASSATGHSNQPQHF.